The following is a T cell receptor (beta chain) sequence with its context. Its antigen is unidentified. Patients having uncontrolled infection, another autoimmune disease, pregnancy or lactation were not included. The sample comes from a study of T cells in Graves' hyperthyroidism and ophthalmopathy. Regarding the study as a whole: Ophthalmopathy onset followed model prediction by a median about seven months. The blood repertoire included most of the expanded thyroid clonotypes above 0.001.

Amplification yielded TCR beta CDR3 regions, with RNA transcripts as the source. An initial round of RT-PCR targeting the TCR CDR3 relied on the HTBI primer set. TCRdb analysed the multiplex PCR reads with MiXCR anew, one entry per CDR3 protein. The repertoire includes hundreds of thousands of distinct CDR3 sequences, 38% of them detected once, and more than 7% sits in the top ten. The sample was blood. The clonotype was recovered from a man aged 18 to 29 with Graves' hyperthyroidism.

In nucleotides, the CDR3 is TGTGCCAGCAAGTCCGGGGGGGTTTCACCCCTCCACTTT. Translating it yields CASKSGGVSPLHF. This sequence joins TRBV11-2 and TRBJ1-6; tentative D call: TRBD1 (5 bases). This CDR3 contains 13 residues. V was trimmed by 7 bases and J by 9 bases, leaving 13 bases between them. CDR1 SGHAT and CDR2 FQNNGV come from the germline V gene.